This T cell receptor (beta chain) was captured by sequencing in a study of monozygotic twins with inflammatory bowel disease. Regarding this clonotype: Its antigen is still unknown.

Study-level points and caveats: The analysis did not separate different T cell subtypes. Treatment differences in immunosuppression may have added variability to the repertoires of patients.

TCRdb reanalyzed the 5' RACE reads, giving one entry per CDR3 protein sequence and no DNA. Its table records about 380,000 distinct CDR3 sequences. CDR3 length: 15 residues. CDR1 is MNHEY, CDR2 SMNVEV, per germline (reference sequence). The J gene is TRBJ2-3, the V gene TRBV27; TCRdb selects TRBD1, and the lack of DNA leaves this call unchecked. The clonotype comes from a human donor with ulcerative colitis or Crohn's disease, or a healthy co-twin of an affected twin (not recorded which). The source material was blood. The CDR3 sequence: CASSFGGQGTDTQYF.